These T cell receptor beta chains were read from a single sample in a study of CD8 T cells in ankylosing spondylitis. Each CDR3 protein gets one entry after TCRdb re-called the 5' RACE reads with MiXCR. The sample carries approximately 220,000 distinct CDR3 sequences, more than 25% recorded once. The sequenced sample was blood, either unsorted or a sorted T cell fraction (not recorded which). All receptors derive from a male donor with ankylosing spondylitis or in good health (not recorded which). Both conserved end residues are part of each CDR3. Fields, in order: J gene, V gene, clone size, D gene, CDR3 DNA, CDR3 protein. D genes are given only for firm matches. The size field is filled for only some rows; it gives once, few, many or a size class.

TRBJ2-1	TRBV6-1	few	TRBD1	TGTGCTTCGCGGCCCTGGGGGACAGGGGGGAACAATGAGCAGTTCTTC	CASRPWGTGGNNEQFF
TRBJ2-4	TRBV19	many	-	TGTGCCAGTAGCCAGGGACCGTTAGCCAAAAACATTCAGTACTTC	CASSQGPLAKNIQYF
TRBJ1-2	TRBV6-5	few	-	TGTGCCAGCAGTTACGTCGGTTCTGCCCGAGTCTACACCTTC	CASSYVGSARVYTF
TRBJ2-3	TRBV6-5	-	-	TGTGCCAGCCGGGGGAGCACAGATACGCAGTATTTT	CASRGSTDTQYF
TRBJ2-5	TRBV5-1	many	-	TGCGCCAGCAGCTTGGAATCAGGGGCGACCCAGTACTTC	CASSLESGATQYF
TRBJ1-1	TRBV9	many	-	TGTGCCAGCAGCGCCACAGCGGCGCGCATGAACACTGAAGCTTTCTTT	CASSATAARMNTEAFF
TRBJ2-2	TRBV18	-	-	TGTGCCAGCTCACCACGGAGGGACGGGGAGCTGTTTTTT	CASSPRRDGELFF
TRBJ2-2	TRBV12-3/TRBV12-4	many	-	TGTGCCAGCAGAAGGGATACCGGGGAGCTGTTTTTT	CASRRDTGELFF
TRBJ2-4	TRBV7-8	many	-	TGTGCCAGCAGCTTAGCGCTGACGGGTATGGGACGGAGCACTCGGATTCAGTACTTC	CASSLALTGMGRSTRIQYF
TRBJ2-3	TRBV7-3	few	-	TGTGCCAGCAGCGCAGGAGCGGTCACAGATACGCAGTATTTT	CASSAGAVTDTQYF
TRBJ1-2	TRBV7-2	-	TRBD1	TGTGCCAGCAGCTTAGGAGGACAGGGGCATCTCTATGGCTACACCTTC	CASSLGGQGHLYGYTF
TRBJ2-3	TRBV4-1	few	-	TGCGCCAGCAGCCAAGGGGACACAGATACGCAGTATTTT	CASSQGDTDTQYF
TRBJ2-4	TRBV5-1	-	-	TGCGCCAGCAGCTTTTCGGGGGGCCGTGACATTCAGTACTTC	CASSFSGGRDIQYF
TRBJ2-4	TRBV10-3	many	TRBD2	TGTGCCATCAGCACCACTAGCGCCTTAGCCAAAAACATTCAGTACTTC	CAISTTSALAKNIQYF
TRBJ2-1	TRBV12-3/TRBV12-4	-	-	TGTGCCAGCAGTTTAACGGCAATTGAGCAGTTCTTC	CASSLTAIEQFF
TRBJ2-1	TRBV12-3/TRBV12-4	many	-	TGTGCCAGCAGCCTCCGACTGGATAGGTCCTACAATGAGCAGTTCTTC	CASSLRLDRSYNEQFF
TRBJ2-1	TRBV11-2	-	TRBD1	TGTGCCAGCAGTTCCCGACAGGGGCGGAGTGAGCAGTTCTTC	CASSSRQGRSEQFF
TRBJ1-1	TRBV20-1	many	-	TGCAGTGCTAGCGGGGCAGTAAACACTGAAGCTTTCTTT	CSASGAVNTEAFF
TRBJ2-1	TRBV10-3	-	TRBD2	TGTGCCATCAGGGTAGCGGGAGGGCCCAATGAGCAGTTCTTC	CAIRVAGGPNEQFF
TRBJ2-7	TRBV6-5	many	TRBD2	TGTGCCAGCAGTTACTCGGGGACTAGCGGGAGTGGGCTCACCTACGAGCAGTACTTC	CASSYSGTSGSGLTYEQYF
TRBJ1-2	TRBV10-3	-	TRBD1	TGTGCCATCACAGGGGGAGGGGGCTACACCTTT	CAITGGGGYTF
TRBJ1-2	TRBV20-1	-	-	TGCAGTGCTAGAGATTTTGGGGGGGGCTACACCTTC	CSARDFGGGYTF
TRBJ2-1	TRBV4-1	many	TRBD2	TGCGCCAGCAGCCAAGGCCGATTGGGACTAGTATACAATGAGCAGTTCTTC	CASSQGRLGLVYNEQFF
TRBJ2-7	TRBV20-1	many	-	TGCAGTGCTAGAGGGAGAGACTCCTACGAGCAGTACTTC	CSARGRDSYEQYF
TRBJ2-1	TRBV20-1	many	TRBD2	TGCAGCGTTAGCGGGAGGGTAGGTGAGCAGTTCTTC	CSVSGRVGEQFF
TRBJ1-1	TRBV6-5	-	-	TGTGCCAGCAGTTACTCCGGGACACCAATGAACACTGAAGCTTTCTTT	CASSYSGTPMNTEAFF
TRBJ1-2	TRBV20-1	many	TRBD1	TGCAGTGCTACCCCAGGACAGGGGACGTCAAACTATGGCTACACCTTC	CSATPGQGTSNYGYTF
TRBJ1-4	TRBV29-1	many	TRBD1	TGCAGCGTGATGGACAGGGTGCGAGAAAAACTGTTTTTT	CSVMDRVREKLFF
TRBJ1-1	TRBV20-1	many	-	TGCAGTGCTAGAGACCGGGTCGCGAACACTGAAGCTTTCTTT	CSARDRVANTEAFF
TRBJ2-3	TRBV11-2	many	-	TGTGCCAGCAGCAAAGGAGACATCCCTAGCACAGATACGCAGTATTTT	CASSKGDIPSTDTQYF
TRBJ2-1	TRBV7-3	many	TRBD2	TGTGCCAGCAGCTTAGGAGGTAGCGGGAGGACGAATGAGCAGTTCTTC	CASSLGGSGRTNEQFF
TRBJ2-1	TRBV7-2	-	-	TGTGCCAGCAGCTCTAAGGGATACAATGAGCAGTTCTTC	CASSSKGYNEQFF
TRBJ2-3	TRBV10-2	few	-	TGCGCCAGCAGTGAGACTCGGTCTGGGAAAGATACGCAGTATTTT	CASSETRSGKDTQYF
TRBJ2-5	TRBV5-5	many	-	TGTGCCAGCAGCCCCCGTGAGGGTATAGGAGAGACCCAGTACTTC	CASSPREGIGETQYF
TRBJ2-2	TRBV10-3	few	TRBD2	TGTGCCATCAGGCGGGAGCGGGGCACCGGGGAGCTGTTTTTT	CAIRRERGTGELFF
TRBJ2-2	TRBV9	-	TRBD2	TGTGCCAGCAGCGTAGCCCTCCTAGCGGAAGAGCTGTTTTTT	CASSVALLAEELFF
TRBJ2-2	TRBV7-2	-	TRBD2	TGTGCCAGCAGCTTAGTTCCGGGAGGCCTTTCCGGGGAGCTGTTTTTT	CASSLVPGGLSGELFF
TRBJ2-3	TRBV5-5	many	-	TGTGCCAGCAGCTTCAACTACCTCGGAGATACGCAGTATTTT	CASSFNYLGDTQYF
TRBJ1-1	TRBV20-1	-	-	TGCAGTGCTAGAGAACCTAGGGGGATCGACACTGAAGCTTTCTTT	CSAREPRGIDTEAFF
TRBJ2-1	TRBV5-1	many	TRBD2	TGCGCCAGCAGCTTGCAAGCGGGGATTTCCTACAATGAGCAGTTCTTC	CASSLQAGISYNEQFF
TRBJ1-2	TRBV20-1	few	-	TGCAGTCCACCACCGGACCGACGTTATGGTGGCTACACCTTC	CSPPPDRRYGGYTF
TRBJ1-6	TRBV20-1	few	-	TGCAGTGCTGGGCCGCAAACCCAAAATTCACCCCTCCACTTT	CSAGPQTQNSPLHF
TRBJ1-2	TRBV14	few	TRBD1	TGTGCCAGCAGCCAAGTTGGGACAGACTTTAACTATGGCTACACCTTC	CASSQVGTDFNYGYTF
TRBJ2-1	TRBV4-1	many	TRBD1	TGCGCCAGCAGCCACAAGACAGGGGGCCTTAGCTCCTACAATGAGCAGTTCTTC	CASSHKTGGLSSYNEQFF
TRBJ1-5	TRBV20-1	-	-	TGCAGTGCTTCGGACAGCTCAAGGCAGCCCCAGCATTTT	CSASDSSRQPQHF
TRBJ2-3	TRBV20-1	few	TRBD2	TGCAGTGCCCTCAGTCCACTAGCGGGAGCGACAGATACGCAGTATTTT	CSALSPLAGATDTQYF